The present T cell receptor (beta chain) was sequenced within a study of CD8 T cells in Susac syndrome. Germline CDR1 SGHDN, CDR2 FVKESK. The CDR3 covers 13 residues. With 4 bases removed from V and 0 bases from J, the gap between germline ends came to 7 bases. Random hexamers were used to reverse transcribe an amount of about 0.45 to 1 ug RNA. Across 54 Vbeta and 13 Jbeta, immunoSEQ multiplex PCR amplified TCR beta CDR3. MiXCR, applied by TCRdb to the immunoSEQ multiplex PCR reads, yields one record per CDR3 protein. Among 85,000 to 90,000 distinct CDR3 sequences listed, approximately 92% were seen once.

V usage is TRBV14 and J usage is TRBJ2-7; tentatively, D is TRBD2 (6 bases). The origin of this receptor is a human donor in good health. The specimen was CD8+ T cells from PBMCs. CDR3 sequence (DNA): TGTGCCAGCAGCCGGAGGGACTCCTACGAGCAGTACTTC. Its protein product is CASSRRDSYEQYF.